Detailed here is one TCR beta chain. Sequencing used immunoSEQ multiplex PCR; TCRdb keeps in-frame clones, though not all of them. Among tens of thousands of clones listed, more than 85% were seen once. This sample is drawn from a study of T cell changes during pregnancy in multiple sclerosis. The source of this sequence is a female donor with multiple sclerosis, enrolled in a pregnancy study. The sample was CD4+ T cells from peripheral blood mononuclear cells, taken in the third trimester of pregnancy.

The CDR3 spells CASSQSEGLDEQYF. CDR3 nucleotides: TGCGCCAGCAGTCAATCGGAGGGGCTCGACGAGCAGTACTTC. This chain links TRBV23-1 with TRBJ2-7; D might be TRBD2 (6 bases). TRBV23-1 is known as an ORF, though its function is uncertain. V dropped 0 bases and J dropped 5 bases, with 11 bases sitting between them. This CDR3 has 14 amino acids.